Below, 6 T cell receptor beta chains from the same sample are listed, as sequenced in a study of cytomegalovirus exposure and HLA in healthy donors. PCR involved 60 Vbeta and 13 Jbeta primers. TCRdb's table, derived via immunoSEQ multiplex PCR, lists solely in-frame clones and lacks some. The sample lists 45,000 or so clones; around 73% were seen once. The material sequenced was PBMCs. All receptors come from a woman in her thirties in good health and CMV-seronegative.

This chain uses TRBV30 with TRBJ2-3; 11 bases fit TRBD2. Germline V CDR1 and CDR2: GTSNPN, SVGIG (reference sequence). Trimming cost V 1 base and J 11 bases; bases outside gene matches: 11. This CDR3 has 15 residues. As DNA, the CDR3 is TGTGCCTGGAGTGGAGCGACTAGCGGGGCCCTAAGGCAGTATTTT. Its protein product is CAWSGATSGALRQYF.

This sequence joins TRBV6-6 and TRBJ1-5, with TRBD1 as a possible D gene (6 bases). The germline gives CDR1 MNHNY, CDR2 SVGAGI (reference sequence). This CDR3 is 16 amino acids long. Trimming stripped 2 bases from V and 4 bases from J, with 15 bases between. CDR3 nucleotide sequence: TGTGCCAGCAGTTACCACCGGCGGACAGAAAATCAGCCCCAGCATTTT. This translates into CASSYHRRTENQPQHF.

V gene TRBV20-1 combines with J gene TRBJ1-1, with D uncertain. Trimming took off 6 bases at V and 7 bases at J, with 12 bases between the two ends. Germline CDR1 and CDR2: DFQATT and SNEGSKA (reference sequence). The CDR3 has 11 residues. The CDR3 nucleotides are TGCAGTGCCAGACCCCGAGTTGAAGCTTTCTTT. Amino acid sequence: CSARPRVEAFF.

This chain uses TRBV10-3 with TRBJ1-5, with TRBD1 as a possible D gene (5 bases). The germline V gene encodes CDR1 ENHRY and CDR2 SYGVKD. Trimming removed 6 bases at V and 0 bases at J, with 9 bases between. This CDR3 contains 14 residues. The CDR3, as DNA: TGTGCCATCAGCGACAGAAATAGCAATCAGCCCCAGCATTTT. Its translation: CAISDRNSNQPQHF.

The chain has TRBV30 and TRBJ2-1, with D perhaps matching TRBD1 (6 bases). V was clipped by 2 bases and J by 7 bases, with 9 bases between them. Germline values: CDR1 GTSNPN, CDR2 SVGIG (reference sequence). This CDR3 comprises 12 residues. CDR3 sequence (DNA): TGTGCCTGGAGTACAAGGGGGAATGAGCAGTTCTTC. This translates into CAWSTRGNEQFF.

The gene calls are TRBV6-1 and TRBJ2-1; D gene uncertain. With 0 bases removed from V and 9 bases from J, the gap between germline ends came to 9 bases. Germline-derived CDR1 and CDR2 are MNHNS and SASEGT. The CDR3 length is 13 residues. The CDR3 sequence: CASSEANLGEQFF. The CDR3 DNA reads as TGTGCCAGCAGTGAAGCGAACCTCGGTGAGCAGTTCTTC.